One and the same sample provided the 3 T cell receptor beta chains below, sequenced in a study of blood T cell repertoires in COVID-19. Here immunoSEQ multiplex PCR was the method, and the copy in TCRdb shows in-frame clones only, minus some. This table holds about 120,000 clones, about 78% found once. The sequencing input was peripheral blood. The receptors shown here come from a man aged 70-80 years with acute or convalescent COVID-19.

CDR3 sequence reads: CASSKRGGQWPNTEAFF. CDR3 sequence (DNA): TGTGCCAGCAGCAAAAGAGGCGGGCAGTGGCCGAACACTGAAGCTTTCTTT. The chain recombines TRBV21-1 with TRBJ1-1. TRBV21-1 has pseudogene status. CDR3 length: 17 amino acids.

In this sample, this clone turned up once. The J gene is TRBJ2-5, the V gene TRBV7-2; TRBD2 agrees at 9 bases. From germline, CDR1 is SGHTA and CDR2 FQGNSA. CDR3 length: 15 residues. With 0 bases clipped from V and 6 bases from J, the junction kept 5 bases outside the gene matches. CDR3 protein: CASSLASGTSQTQYF. The CDR3 coding sequence is TGTGCCAGCAGCTTAGCGTCCGGGACTAGCCAGACCCAGTACTTC. The full variable domain, its missing parts supplied by reference TRBV7-2 and TRBJ2-5, is GAGVSQSPSNKVTEKGKDVELRCDPISGHTALYWYRQSLGQGLEFLIYFQGNSAPDKSGLPSDRFSAERTGGSVSTLTIQRTQQEDSAVYLCASSLASGTSQTQYFGPGTRLLVL.

The chain combines TRBV27 with TRBJ2-5; D is uncertain. This CDR3 region has 14 residues. Germline CDR1 and CDR2: MNHEY and SMNVEV (reference sequence). Trimming removed 5 bases from V and 4 bases from J, with 14 bases in between. The DNA of the CDR3 is TGTGCCAGCAGTCCCGCCCGGTATCGAGAGACCCAGTACTTC. Translating it yields CASSPARYRETQYF.